A single sample gave rise to the 27 T cell receptor beta chains below, sequenced in a study of CD8 T cells in ankylosing spondylitis. Via MiXCR, TCRdb re-called the 5' RACE reads, giving one row per CDR3 protein. The profile covers about 39,000 distinct CDR3 sequences, with 3% appearing a single time and around 2.8% taken by the ten largest. The sample consisted of blood, either unsorted or a sorted T cell fraction (not recorded which). These receptor sequences come from a male donor with ankylosing spondylitis or in good health (not recorded which).

This clonotype occurred many times. The gene calls are TRBV9 and TRBJ2-3, with TRBD2 matching 15 bases. The CDR3 has 17 residues. CDR1 SGDLS and CDR2 YYNGEE come from the germline V gene. V was pared by 0 bases and J by 4 bases, with 3 bases of the junction left unmatched. The CDR3 here is CASSVGGLAGGPDTQYF. The CDR3 DNA sequence: TGTGCCAGCAGCGTAGGGGGACTAGCGGGAGGTCCAGATACGCAGTATTTT.

This clonotype was counted at least ten times. The chain joins TRBV9 to TRBJ2-2; 8 bases align to TRBD2. After removal of 0 bases from V and 10 bases from J, the junction contained 8 bases not matched to a gene. Germline CDR1 SGDLS, CDR2 YYNGEE. This CDR3 has 15 amino acids. The CDR3 region has the DNA TGTGCCAGCAGCGTAGAGGGCGGGGGGTCTGTGGAGCTGTTTTTT. Protein: CASSVEGGGSVELFF.

This clonotype showed up many times. The V and J genes are TRBV9 and TRBJ2-1, with TRBD2 as a possible D gene (5 bases). V dropped 0 bases and J dropped 1 base, with 5 bases sitting between them. Looked up from germline, CDR1 is SGDLS and CDR2 is YYNGEE. This CDR3 has 14 residues. CDR3 residues: CASSVGTSYNEQFF. CDR3 bases: TGTGCCAGCAGCGTAGGGACTTCCTACAATGAGCAGTTCTTC.

The table lists this clonotype with a count of one. A much larger clone differs by one base, so this may be a read error. V and J are TRBV9 and TRBJ2-1, with TRBD2 matching over 7 bases. There are 16 residues in the CDR3. The germline V gene has CDR1 SGDLS and CDR2 YYNGEE. The CDR3 DNA is TGTGCCAGCAGCGTAACCACGGGAGGCTCCTACACTGAGCAGTTCTTC. Protein sequence: CASSVTTGGSYTEQFF.

This rearrangement joins TRBV9 to TRBJ2-1; unclear D gene. The CDR3 runs 13 residues. Deletions cut 1 base from V and 6 bases from J, with 8 bases between. Germline CDR1 is SGDLS and CDR2 is YYNGEE. Written as DNA, the CDR3 is TGTGCCAGCAGCGTACACGGATCCAATGAGCAGTTCTTC. Its protein is CASSVHGSNEQFF.

This clonotype was seen repeatedly, ten times or more. The chain couples TRBV9 to TRBJ2-1; D is ambiguous. CDR1 is SGDLS and CDR2 is YYNGEE in the germline V gene. This CDR3 region has 15 residues. V was trimmed by 2 bases and J by 5 bases, leaving 14 bases between them. This chain's CDR3 is CASSVGSLGNNEQFF. CDR3 sequence (DNA): TGTGCCAGCAGCGTGGGATCCTTGGGGAACAATGAGCAGTTCTTC.

This clonotype was seen many times. The chain uses TRBV9 and TRBJ1-3; D unresolved. Germline values: CDR1 SGDLS, CDR2 YYNGEE. The length of the CDR3 is 15 residues. Trimming cost V 0 bases and J 4 bases, with 11 bases left between them. CDR3 loop: CASSVVGGGGNTIYF. CDR3 coding DNA: TGTGCCAGCAGCGTAGTAGGAGGTGGAGGAAACACCATATATTTT.

Ten or more counts support this clonotype. The chain couples TRBV9 to TRBJ2-2, with TRBD2 matching over 8 bases. Germline values: CDR1 SGDLS, CDR2 YYNGEE. This CDR3 has 17 residues. The J segment lost 1 base and the V segment lost 0 bases, leaving 5 bases of the junction unmatched. The CDR3 loop reads CASSVVAGGLNTGELFF. The CDR3 coding sequence is TGTGCCAGCAGCGTAGTTGCGGGGGGCCTGAACACCGGGGAGCTGTTTTTT.

This clonotype showed up many times. The chain is built from TRBV9 and TRBJ2-2; D is possibly TRBD1 or TRBD2 (5 bases each). The germline V and J ends were trimmed by 0 bases and 4 bases, with 10 bases remaining between them. The CDR3 is made up of 15 amino acids. Germline V gene sequence: CDR1 SGDLS, CDR2 YYNGEE. CDR3 amino acids: CASSVEGAGTGELFF. CDR3 bases: TGTGCCAGCAGCGTAGAAGGGGCGGGCACCGGGGAGCTGTTTTTT.

This clonotype was found many times. The chain carries TRBV9 and TRBJ1-2; possibly TRBD1 for D (5 bases). Per germline, CDR1 SGDLS and CDR2 YYNGEE. Trimming left V 3 bases short and J 3 bases short, with 12 bases between. The CDR3 extends over 14 amino acids. CDR3: CASSGGVADYGYTF. The CDR3 DNA reads as TGTGCCAGCAGCGGAGGGGTTGCGGACTATGGCTACACCTTC.

This clonotype was picked up many times. The chain has TRBV9 and TRBJ2-1; 10 nucleotides match TRBD2. Germline V gene data show CDR1 as SGDLS and CDR2 as YYNGEE. Losses at the gene ends were 4 bases for V and 4 bases for J; bases not matched to a gene: 5. The CDR3 covers 15 residues. CDR3 DNA sequence: TGTGCCAGCAGCCCCCGGACTAGCGGATACAATGAGCAGTTCTTC. This sequence encodes CASSPRTSGYNEQFF.

There are many counts of this clonotype. V gene TRBV9 combines with J gene TRBJ2-2; 7 bases line up with TRBD1. The CDR3 extends over 16 amino acids. V dropped 4 bases and J dropped 7; count of bases not matched to a gene: 13. Germline V gene data show CDR1 as SGDLS and CDR2 as YYNGEE. The CDR3 spells CASSLRQGLEHGELFF. The CDR3 DNA sequence: TGTGCCAGCAGCTTACGACAGGGTCTTGAGCACGGGGAGCTGTTTTTT.

There are many counts of this clonotype. The chain is built from TRBV9 and TRBJ2-2; 11 nucleotides align to TRBD2. V trimming: 4 bases; J trimming: 0 bases; junction bases outside the gene matches: 8. The CDR3 runs to 18 residues. Germline CDR1 and CDR2: SGDLS and YYNGEE. The CDR3 spells CASSSRTSGHANTGELFF. The CDR3 DNA sequence: TGTGCCAGCAGCTCCCGGACTAGCGGGCATGCGAACACCGGGGAGCTGTTTTTT. Using reference TRBV9 and TRBJ2-2 for the parts outside the CDR3, the full variable domain is DSGVTQTPKHLITATGQRVTLRCSPRSGDLSVYWYQQSLDQGLQFLIQYYNGEERAKGNILERFSAQQFPDLHSELNLSSLELGDSALYFCASSSRTSGHANTGELFFGEGSRLTVL.

This clonotype was detected many times. The CDR3 region is CASSIIRGGSSYEQYV. The DNA of the CDR3 is TGTGCCAGCAGCATAATCAGAGGGGGGTCTTCCTACGAGCAGTACGTC. This sequence joins TRBV21-1 and TRBJ2-7; no check of the table's D call, TRBD1, against the DNA was made. TRBV21-1 has pseudogene status. This CDR3 contains 16 residues.

Many counts were recorded for this clonotype. The chain combines TRBV9 with TRBJ2-2, with TRBD1 identical over 11 bases. This CDR3 has 15 amino acids. From germline, CDR1 is SGDLS and CDR2 YYNGEE. The V and J ends lost 3 bases and 4 bases, in that order; junction bases with no gene match: 2. CDR3 region: CASSAGQGGTGELFF. Here the CDR3 DNA reads TGTGCCAGCAGCGCGGGACAGGGGGGCACCGGGGAGCTGTTTTTT.

This clonotype was recorded at least ten times. The chain recombines TRBV9 with TRBJ2-2; D not certain. Germline V gene lookup returns CDR1 SGDLS and CDR2 YYNGEE. The germline V and J ends were trimmed by 3 bases and 6 bases, with 21 bases remaining between them. The CDR3 contains 17 residues. The CDR3 reads CASSAPGSGRWAGELFF. In DNA, the CDR3 is TGTGCCAGCAGCGCCCCGGGCTCCGGACGATGGGCCGGGGAGCTGTTTTTT.

There are many counts of this clonotype. The V and J genes are TRBV9 and TRBJ1-2; a weak D match, TRBD1 (6 bases). Trimming cost V 7 bases and J 4 bases, with 17 bases left between them. Germline assignment: CDR1 SGDLS and CDR2 YYNGEE. The CDR3 is made up of 14 amino acids. CDR3 DNA: TGTGCCAGCTCCCCCCCAGGGGTTGGCTATGGCTACACCTTC. Its translation is CASSPPGVGYGYTF. The full variable domain, with the rest looked up from reference TRBV9 and TRBJ1-2, is DSGVTQTPKHLITATGQRVTLRCSPRSGDLSVYWYQQSLDQGLQFLIQYYNGEERAKGNILERFSAQQFPDLHSELNLSSLELGDSALYFCASSPPGVGYGYTFGSGTRLTVV.

This clonotype was observed at least ten times. This chain joins TRBV9 and TRBJ1-2, with D maybe TRBD1 (5 bases). The CDR3 spans 13 residues. The V gene's germline CDR1 is SGDLS and CDR2 YYNGEE. V lost 3 bases to trimming and J lost 7 bases, with 13 bases between them. CDR3 in amino acids: CASSAGGERGYTF. CDR3 coding DNA: TGTGCCAGCAGCGCGGGAGGGGAACGTGGCTACACCTTC.

This clonotype was seen many times. This rearrangement joins TRBV9 to TRBJ2-5, with unresolved D. There are 14 residues in the CDR3. Germline V gives CDR1 SGDLS, CDR2 YYNGEE. Trimming pared 0 bases from V and 0 bases from J, leaving 6 bases between. The CDR3 reads CASSVEAYQETQYF. Here the CDR3 DNA reads TGTGCCAGCAGCGTAGAGGCGTACCAAGAGACCCAGTACTTC.

This clonotype showed up many times. The J gene is TRBJ1-1, the V gene TRBV9; TRBD1 is a possible D gene (5 bases). The CDR3 runs 13 residues. The germline CDR1 and CDR2 sequences are SGDLS and YYNGEE. V was trimmed by 3 bases and J by 8 bases, leaving 14 bases between them. The CDR3 coding sequence is TGTGCCAGCAGCGCCCGGGACGCCCGCGAAGCTTTCTTT. Translation: CASSARDAREAFF.

A few counts support this clonotype. The chain links TRBV9 to TRBJ2-5, with 10 positions matching TRBD1. The CDR3 has 16 amino acids. The germline gives CDR1 SGDLS, CDR2 YYNGEE. V gave up 2 bases and J gave up 2 bases; unmatched junction bases: 6. The CDR3 nucleotides read TGTGCCAGCAGCGTCGGTCCGGACAGGGGGCAAGAGACCCAGTACTTC. It yields the protein CASSVGPDRGQETQYF.

Details on this clonotype: A much larger clonotype is one base distant, so this may be a read error. The chain links TRBV9 to TRBJ2-1, with D hard to call. TRBJ2-7 matches the DNA end more closely, so the J call is doubtful. Germline loops: CDR1 SGDLS, CDR2 YYNGEE. The CDR3 runs 13 residues. Here the CDR3 reads CASSVAFRNEQYF. In nucleotides, the CDR3 is TGTGCCAGCAGCGTAGCTTTTAGAAATGAGCAGTACTTC.

This clonotype was counted ten times or more. CDR3 nucleotide sequence: TGTGCCAGCAGCATGGACCGGACAGATACGCAGTATTTT. Translating gives CASSMDRTDTQYF. This rearrangement joins TRBV9 to TRBJ2-3, with D uncertain. This CDR3 has 13 residues. The V and J ends lost 4 bases and 3 bases respectively, with 9 bases between them. CDR1 is SGDLS, CDR2 YYNGEE, per germline.

This sequence joins TRBV9 and TRBJ2-1; TRBD2 matches 9 bases. The CDR3 spans 16 residues. Trimming cost V 0 bases and J 9 bases; bases outside gene matches: 10. Germline CDR1 and CDR2: SGDLS and YYNGEE. In DNA, the CDR3 is TGTGCCAGCAGCGTAGCGGCGCGGGGGGGCTACGGTGAGCAGTTCTTC. Translation gives CASSVAARGGYGEQFF. The complete variable domain, with remaining parts taken from reference TRBV9 and TRBJ2-1, reads DSGVTQTPKHLITATGQRVTLRCSPRSGDLSVYWYQQSLDQGLQFLIQYYNGEERAKGNILERFSAQQFPDLHSELNLSSLELGDSALYFCASSVAARGGYGEQFFGPGTRLTVL.

This clonotype appeared many times. The V call is TRBV9, the J call TRBJ2-3; D not certain. V dropped 0 bases and J dropped 2 bases, with 10 bases sitting between them. The CDR3 totals 15 residues. Germline CDR1 SGDLS, CDR2 YYNGEE. For the CDR3, the DNA is TGTGCCAGCAGCGTAGGGGTTCAGCCCACAGATACGCAGTATTTT. This sequence encodes CASSVGVQPTDTQYF.

This clonotype was counted many times. The chain has TRBV11-2 and TRBJ2-3; D unclear. There are 16 residues in the CDR3. Trimming removed 5 bases at V and 3 bases at J, with 18 bases between. Germline V gives CDR1 SGHAT, CDR2 FQNNGV. CDR3 residues: CASSPAPRDQTDTQYF. In DNA, the CDR3 is TGTGCCAGCAGCCCCGCCCCGCGCGACCAAACAGATACGCAGTATTTT.

This clonotype was found many times. The chain couples TRBV9 to TRBJ2-3; D not resolved. Trimming removed 4 bases at V and 0 bases at J, with 12 bases between. This CDR3 has 15 residues. Germline CDR1 and CDR2: SGDLS and YYNGEE. The CDR3 loop reads CASSPSPSSTDTQYF. DNA of the CDR3: TGTGCCAGCAGCCCTTCCCCTTCTAGCACAGATACGCAGTATTTT.